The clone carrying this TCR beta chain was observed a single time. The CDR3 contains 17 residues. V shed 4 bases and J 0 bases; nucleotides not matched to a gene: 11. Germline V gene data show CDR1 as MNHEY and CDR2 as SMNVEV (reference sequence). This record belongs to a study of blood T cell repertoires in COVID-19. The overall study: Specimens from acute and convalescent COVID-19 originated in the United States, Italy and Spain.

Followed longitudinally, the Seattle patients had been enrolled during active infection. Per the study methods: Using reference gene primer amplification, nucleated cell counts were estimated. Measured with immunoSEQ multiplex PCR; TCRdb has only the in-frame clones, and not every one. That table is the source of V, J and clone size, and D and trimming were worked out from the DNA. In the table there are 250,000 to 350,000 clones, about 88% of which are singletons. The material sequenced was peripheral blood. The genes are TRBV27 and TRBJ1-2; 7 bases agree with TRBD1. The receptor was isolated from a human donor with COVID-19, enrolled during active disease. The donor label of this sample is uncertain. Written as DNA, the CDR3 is TGTGCCAGCAGTTCATTCGGGACAGCCGCTTCTAACTATGGCTACACCTTC. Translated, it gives CASSSFGTAASNYGYTF.